The next 6 T cell receptor beta chains were all read from a single sample in a study of shared clonotypes between healthy human individuals. Naive-designated CD8 cells lacked CD45RO, were positively enriched for CCR7, and omitted terminally differentiated effector memory CD45RA+ cells. Here immunoSEQ multiplex PCR was the method, and the copy in TCRdb shows in-frame clones only, minus some. The table includes 800,000 to 950,000 clones, around 96% detected once. Sequenced input: naive CD8+ T cells sorted from blood. These receptors were obtained from a man in his thirties or forties in good health.

In DNA form, the CDR3 reads TGTGCCACCGGCCGGGGAGGGCCGGGGACCGGGGAGCTGTTTTTT. Its translation is CATGRGGPGTGELFF. The chain combines TRBV7-6 with TRBJ2-2, with 7 bases fitting TRBD2. Germline V gene data show CDR1 as SGHVS and CDR2 as FNYEAQ. This CDR3 spans 15 amino acids. The ends lost 10 bases at V and 5 bases at J; junction bases unmatched: 13.

This rearrangement joins TRBV27 to TRBJ2-3; D is ambiguous. This CDR3 has 14 residues. Trimming removed 4 bases at V and 5 bases at J, with 13 bases between. Germline values: CDR1 MNHEY, CDR2 SMNVEV (reference sequence). The CDR3 DNA sequence: TGTGCCAGCAGTTCAGGCCGTCCAGGAGATACGCAGTATTTT. Translating gives CASSSGRPGDTQYF.

J is TRBJ1-2 and V is TRBV9; D remains ambiguous. This CDR3 comprises 16 residues. Germline CDR1 and CDR2: SGDLS and YYNGEE. Trimming left V 0 bases short and J 0 bases short, with 12 bases between. The CDR3 reads CASSVAAQATNYGYTF. CDR3 sequence (DNA): TGTGCCAGCAGCGTAGCCGCTCAGGCTACTAACTATGGCTACACCTTC.

This chain joins TRBV7-9 and TRBJ2-1; D is uncertain. CDR3 size: 12 residues. Germline CDR1 is SEHNR and CDR2 is FQNEAQ (reference sequence). Deletions cut 7 bases from V and 6 bases from J, with 10 bases between. The DNA for the CDR3 is TGTGCCAGCACCCACGGTGGCAATGAGCAGTTCTTC. Amino acids: CASTHGGNEQFF.

The chain uses TRBV18 and TRBJ2-3; D is ambiguous. Between the trimmed V and J ends, which lost 6 bases and 6 bases, there was a span of 13 bases. CDR1 and CDR2 (germline): KGHSH, LQKENI. CDR3 length: 13 residues. CDR3 in DNA: TGTGCCAGCTCCCCTCGGATCAGGGATACGCAGTATTTT. This codes for CASSPRIRDTQYF.

The J gene is TRBJ2-5, the V gene TRBV15, with 10 nucleotides matching TRBD1. J was trimmed by 2 bases and V by 3 bases; bases with no gene match: 3. CDR1 is LNHNV and CDR2 is YYDKDF in the germline V gene (reference sequence). This CDR3 is built from 15 residues. The CDR3 coding sequence is TGTGCCACCAGCAGCGAGGGACAGGGGCAAGAGACCCAGTACTTC. Encoded protein: CATSSEGQGQETQYF.